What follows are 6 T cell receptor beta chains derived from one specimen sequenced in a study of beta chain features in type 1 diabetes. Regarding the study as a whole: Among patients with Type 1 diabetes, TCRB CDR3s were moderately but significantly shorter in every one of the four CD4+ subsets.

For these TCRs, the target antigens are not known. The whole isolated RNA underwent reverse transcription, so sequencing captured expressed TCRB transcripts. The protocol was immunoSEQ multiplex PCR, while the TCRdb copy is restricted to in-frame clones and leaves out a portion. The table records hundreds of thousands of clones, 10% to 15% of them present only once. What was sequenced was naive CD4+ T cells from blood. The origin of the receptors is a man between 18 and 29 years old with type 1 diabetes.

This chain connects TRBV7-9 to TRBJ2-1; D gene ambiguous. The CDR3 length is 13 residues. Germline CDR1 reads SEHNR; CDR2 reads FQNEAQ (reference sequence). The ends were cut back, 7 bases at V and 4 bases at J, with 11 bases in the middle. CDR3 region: CASKFNLYNEQFF. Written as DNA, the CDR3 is TGTGCCAGCAAATTTAACCTATACAATGAGCAGTTCTTC. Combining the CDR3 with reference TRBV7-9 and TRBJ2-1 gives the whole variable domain DTGVSQNPRHKITKRGQNVTFRCDPISEHNRLYWYRQTLGQGPEFLTYFQNEAQLEKSRLLSDRFSAERPKGSFSTLEIQRTEQGDSAMYLCASKFNLYNEQFFGPGTRLTVL.

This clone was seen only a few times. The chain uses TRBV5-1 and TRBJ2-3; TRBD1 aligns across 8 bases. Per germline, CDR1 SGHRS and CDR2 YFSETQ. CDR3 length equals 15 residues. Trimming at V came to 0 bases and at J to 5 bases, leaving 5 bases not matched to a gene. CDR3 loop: CASSLGQGHRDTQYF. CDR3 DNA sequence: TGCGCCAGCAGCTTGGGACAGGGGCATCGAGATACGCAGTATTTT.

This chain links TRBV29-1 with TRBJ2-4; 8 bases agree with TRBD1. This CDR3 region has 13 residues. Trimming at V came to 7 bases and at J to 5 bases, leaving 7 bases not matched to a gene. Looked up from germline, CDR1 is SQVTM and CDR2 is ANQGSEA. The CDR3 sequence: CSARRGLENIQYF. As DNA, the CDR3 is TGCAGCGCCCGCAGGGGGCTAGAAAACATTCAGTACTTC. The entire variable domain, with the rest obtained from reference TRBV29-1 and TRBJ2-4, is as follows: SAVISQKPSRDICQRGTSLTIQCQVDSQVTMMFWYRQQPGQSLTLIATANQGSEATYESGFVIDKFPISRPNLTFSTLTVSNMSPEDSSIYLCSARRGLENIQYFGAGTRLSVL.

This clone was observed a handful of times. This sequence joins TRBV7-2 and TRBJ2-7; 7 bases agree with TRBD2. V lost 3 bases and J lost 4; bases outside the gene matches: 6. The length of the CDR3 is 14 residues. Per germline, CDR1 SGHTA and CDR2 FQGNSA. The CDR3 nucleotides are TGTGCCAGCAGCTTCTCTAGCGGCGGTTACGAGCAGTACTTC. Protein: CASSFSSGGYEQYF.

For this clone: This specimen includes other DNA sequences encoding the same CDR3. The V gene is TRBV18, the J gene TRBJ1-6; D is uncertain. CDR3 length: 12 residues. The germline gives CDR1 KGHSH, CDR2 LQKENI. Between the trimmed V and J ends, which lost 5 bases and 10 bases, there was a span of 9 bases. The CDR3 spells CASSSSGSPLHF. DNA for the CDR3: TGTGCCAGCTCATCCTCGGGGTCACCCCTCCACTTT.

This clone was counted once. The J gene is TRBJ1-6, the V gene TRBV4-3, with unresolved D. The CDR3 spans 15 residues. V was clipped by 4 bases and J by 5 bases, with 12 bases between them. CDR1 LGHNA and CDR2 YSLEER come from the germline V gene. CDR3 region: CASSRQETNNSPLHF. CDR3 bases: TGCGCCAGCAGCCGTCAGGAGACTAATAATTCACCCCTCCACTTT.